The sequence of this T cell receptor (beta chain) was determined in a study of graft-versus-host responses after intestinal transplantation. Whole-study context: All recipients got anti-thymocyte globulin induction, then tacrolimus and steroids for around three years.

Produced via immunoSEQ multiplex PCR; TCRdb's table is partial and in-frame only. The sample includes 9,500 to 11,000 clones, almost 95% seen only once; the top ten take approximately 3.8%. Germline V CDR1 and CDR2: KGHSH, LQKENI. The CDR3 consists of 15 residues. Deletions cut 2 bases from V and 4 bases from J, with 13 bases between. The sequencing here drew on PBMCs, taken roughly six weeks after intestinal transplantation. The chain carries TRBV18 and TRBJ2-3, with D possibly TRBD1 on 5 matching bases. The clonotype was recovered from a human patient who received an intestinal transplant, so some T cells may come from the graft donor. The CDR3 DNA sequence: TGTGCCAGCTCACCAGCGGCAGGGTGGGCAGATACGCAGTATTTT. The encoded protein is CASSPAAGWADTQYF.